This T cell receptor beta chain was retrieved from a study of technical replicates of blood from several donors. Produced via immunoSEQ multiplex PCR; TCRdb's table is partial and in-frame only. This table has about 97,000 clones, roughly 94% appearing once. The germline CDR1 and CDR2 sequences are SGHTA and FQGNSA. The ends were cut back, 5 bases at V and 3 bases at J, with 11 bases in the middle. The CDR3 is 13 amino acids. V and J are TRBV7-2 and TRBJ2-7; no clear D. Sequencing input: T cells isolated from PBMCs. This clonotype was obtained from a human donor in good health. The CDR3 coding sequence is TGTGCCAGCAGCGCCCCCCCTATCTACGAGCAGTACTTC. Residues: CASSAPPIYEQYF.